Listed here is a single TCR beta chain. V lost 4 bases and J lost 5; bases outside the gene matches: 2. Germline loops: CDR1 LGHNA, CDR2 YNFKEQ. This CDR3 has 13 residues. These data belong to a study of cytomegalovirus exposure and HLA in healthy donors. This PCR relied on a set of 60 Vbeta primers and 13 Jbeta primers. The assay was immunoSEQ multiplex PCR, and TCRdb's table has in-frame clones only and misses some. There are 150,000 to 200,000 clones in the sample; 60% to 85% occur only once, and 7% to 9% lies in the top ten. This receptor was taken from a male donor in good health and CMV-seropositive. The V call is TRBV4-2, the J call TRBJ1-5, with 7 bases identical to TRBD1. Sequencing was performed on PBMCs. The CDR3 is CASSPQGDQPQHF. In nucleotides, the CDR3 is TGTGCCAGCAGCCCCCAGGGGGATCAGCCCCAGCATTTT.